Below are 9 T cell receptor beta chains sequenced from a single sample in a study of cytotoxic CD8 clonotypes in ibrutinib-treated CLL. Profiled with immunoSEQ multiplex PCR; TCRdb holds only in-frame clones, not every one. Altogether fewer than 35,000 clones are present, about 70% being singletons, with the ten largest covering about 27%. The sample consisted of PBMCs, taken before ibrutinib treatment. All receptors come from a human donor with chronic lymphocytic leukemia.

The chain joins TRBV19 to TRBJ2-7; TRBD2 agrees at 13 bases. V trimming: 5 bases; J trimming: 4 bases; junction bases outside the gene matches: 20. The CDR3 totals 20 residues. In germline, CDR1 is LNHDA, CDR2 SQIVND (reference sequence). CDR3 DNA: TGTGCCAGTAGTCTATTGCAGGGACCCCGCGGGACTAGCGGGACTTACGAGCAGTACTTC. It codes for CASSLLQGPRGTSGTYEQYF.

This chain connects TRBV2 to TRBJ2-3; 9 nucleotides agree with TRBD2. Looked up from germline, CDR1 is SNHLY and CDR2 is FYNNEI. V trimming: 5 bases; J trimming: 5 bases; junction bases outside the gene matches: 11. The CDR3 is 16 amino acids. CDR3 sequence (DNA): TGTGCCAGCAGTTCCCTTAGCGGGAGCCGTGAAGATACGCAGTATTTT. This codes for CASSSLSGSREDTQYF.

Concerning this clone itself: The same CDR3 can be traced to other DNA sequences in this sample. As DNA, the CDR3 is TGCGCCAGCAGCTTGGGCGGGACAGGGTCCTACGAGCAGTACTTC. This translates into CASSLGGTGSYEQYF. V usage is TRBV5-1 and J usage is TRBJ2-7, with TRBD1 matching over 9 bases. Per germline, CDR1 SGHRS and CDR2 YFSETQ. The CDR3 runs 15 residues. Trimming removed 0 bases from V and 1 base from J; junction bases left unmatched: 2.

The V and J genes are TRBV7-2 and TRBJ1-5; 7 bases match TRBD1. The V gene end was trimmed by 3 bases and the J gene end by 3 bases; junction bases not matched to a gene: 5. The CDR3 extends over 15 amino acids. In germline, CDR1 is SGHTA, CDR2 FQGNSA. This CDR3 reads CASSLEQGLNQPQHF. The CDR3 DNA reads as TGTGCCAGCAGCTTGGAACAGGGGCTCAATCAGCCCCAGCATTTT.

The chain recombines TRBV2 with TRBJ1-5; 12 bases agree with TRBD1. Looked up from germline, CDR1 is SNHLY and CDR2 is FYNNEI. The CDR3 consists of 15 residues. Trimming cost V 2 bases and J 6 bases; bases outside gene matches: 2. The CDR3 DNA is TGTGCCAGCAGTGAATGGGACAGGGGGCTTCAGCCCCAGCATTTT. Amino acids: CASSEWDRGLQPQHF.

The chain employs TRBV18 and TRBJ2-1; D is uncertain. This CDR3 comprises 17 residues. Per the germline V gene, CDR1 is KGHSH and CDR2 is LQKENI. The ends were cut back, 0 bases at V and 9 bases at J, with 21 bases in the middle. The CDR3 region is CASSPPEAYFNVGEQFF. CDR3 nucleotide sequence: TGTGCCAGCTCACCACCGGAAGCGTATTTCAACGTAGGTGAGCAGTTCTTC.

This rearrangement joins TRBV18 to TRBJ2-2, with D unresolved. Germline V gene sequence: CDR1 KGHSH, CDR2 LQKENI. The CDR3 loop spans 12 amino acids. The ends were cut back, 8 bases at V and 8 bases at J, with 12 bases in the middle. DNA for the CDR3: TGTGCCAGCCCCTCTCCTCTTGGGGAGCTGTTTTTT. It translates to CASPSPLGELFF.

Only a few counts were recorded for this clone. This chain uses TRBV14 with TRBJ2-7; D may be TRBD1 or TRBD2 (5 bases each). Germline V CDR1 and CDR2: SGHDN, FVKESK. The CDR3 length is 15 residues. V was clipped by 1 base and J by 0 bases, with 10 bases between them. The CDR3 DNA reads TGTGCCAGCAGCCAAGCTTGGGGGAGCTCCTACGAGCAGTACTTC. Its translation: CASSQAWGSSYEQYF.

J is TRBJ1-3 and V is TRBV18; D is perhaps TRBD1 (6 bases). This CDR3 region has 14 residues. Looked up from germline, CDR1 is KGHSH and CDR2 is LQKENI. V was cut by 2 bases and J by 2 bases, with 7 bases left in between. In DNA form, the CDR3 reads TGTGCCAGCTCACCAGGGGGCCCTGGAAACACCATATATTTT. Amino acids: CASSPGGPGNTIYF.